One sample yielded the 14 T cell receptor beta chains listed below, sequenced in a study of immune cell composition in non-small cell lung cancer. Libraries were prepared by immunoSEQ multiplex PCR; TCRdb keeps only in-frame clonotypes and omits some of them. The table has over 5,000 clones, about two thirds seen once. Normal lung was taken at the farthest possible site, at least 3 cm from tumour. The sequencing input was non-adjacent lung tissue. The receptors derive from a human donor with non-small cell lung cancer.

This sequence joins TRBV7-2 and TRBJ2-7, with 10 nucleotides matching TRBD2. The germline CDR1 and CDR2 sequences are SGHTA and FQGNSA. The V segment lost 2 bases and the J segment 4 bases; nucleotides outside the gene matches: 8. This CDR3 has 16 residues. The CDR3 coding sequence is TGTGCCAGCAGCTTATGGGCTAGCGGGGGCCCTTACGAGCAGTACTTC. Amino acids: CASSLWASGGPYEQYF.

This chain uses TRBV19 with TRBJ1-1, with TRBD1 identical over 7 bases. Per germline, CDR1 LNHDA and CDR2 SQIVND (reference sequence). V lost 9 bases, J lost 6 bases, and 10 bases stayed unmatched. The CDR3 has 13 residues. The CDR3 protein is CASRQGVGAEAFF. The CDR3 DNA reads as TGTGCCAGCAGGCAGGGGGTAGGAGCTGAAGCTTTCTTT.

This clone was seen only a few times. The V gene is TRBV7-6, the J gene TRBJ1-6, with TRBD1 matching over 9 bases. The CDR3 covers 14 residues. CDR1 is SGHVS and CDR2 is FNYEAQ in the germline V gene. J lost 6 bases, V lost 4 bases, and 1 base had no gene match. CDR3 sequence reads: CASSSTGGNSPLHF. The CDR3 nucleotides are TGTGCCAGCAGCTCGACAGGGGGTAATTCACCCCTCCACTTT.

The chain employs TRBV28 and TRBJ1-2; the D gene is possibly TRBD1 (6 bases). Germline V lookup: CDR1 MDHEN, CDR2 SYDVKM. V was trimmed by 4 bases and J by 10 bases, leaving 13 bases between them. This CDR3 comprises 12 residues. In DNA form, the CDR3 reads TGTGCCAGCAGTTACTCGGACAGACCCTACACCTTC. Its translation is CASSYSDRPYTF.

In its sample, this clone was seen a few times. This chain uses TRBV5-1 with TRBJ2-3, with 7 bases identical to TRBD2. Trimming cost V 4 bases and J 4 bases; bases outside gene matches: 6. The CDR3 is 14 residues long. Germline values: CDR1 SGHRS, CDR2 YFSETQ. CDR3 protein: CASSPGRGSDTQYF. CDR3 coding DNA: TGCGCCAGCAGCCCGGGGAGGGGCTCAGATACGCAGTATTTT.

This clone appeared a single time. The genes are TRBV9 and TRBJ2-5; 11 positions match TRBD2. CDR3 length: 17 amino acids. The ends lost 4 bases at V and 3 bases at J; junction bases unmatched: 11. Germline V gives CDR1 SGDLS, CDR2 YYNGEE. CDR3 nucleotides: TGTGCCAGCAGCCCCCAGATAGCGGGGGGGCTAGAAGAGACCCAGTACTTC. Encoded protein: CASSPQIAGGLEETQYF.

The V gene is TRBV2, the J gene TRBJ1-5; D may be TRBD1 (5 bases). Germline CDR1 SNHLY, CDR2 FYNNEI. The CDR3 covers 13 residues. V was clipped by 3 bases and J by 7 bases, with 10 bases between them. This CDR3 reads CASSESGNQPQHF. DNA of the CDR3: TGTGCCAGCAGTGAGTCAGGGAACCAGCCCCAGCATTTT.

The chain uses TRBV27 and TRBJ1-2, with 7 bases identical to TRBD1. Germline assignment: CDR1 MNHEY and CDR2 SMNVEV (reference sequence). The junction had 7 bases not matched to a gene; V was cut back by 5 bases and J by 4 bases. The CDR3 is 14 amino acids. CDR3 protein: CASSPITGVYGYTF. The CDR3 DNA reads as TGTGCCAGCAGTCCCATAACAGGGGTCTATGGCTACACCTTC.

V usage is TRBV29-1 and J usage is TRBJ2-3; 10 nucleotides agree with TRBD2. Germline-derived CDR1 and CDR2 are SQVTM and ANQGSEA. Trimming at V came to 6 bases and at J to 3 bases, leaving 6 bases not matched to a gene. The CDR3 loop spans 14 amino acids. CDR3 sequence: CSVALGLATDTQYF. In DNA, the CDR3 is TGCAGCGTGGCTCTGGGACTAGCGACAGATACGCAGTATTTT.

This chain joins TRBV20-1 and TRBJ2-7; D perhaps matches TRBD1 (6 bases). The CDR3 extends over 10 amino acids. Between the trimmed V and J ends, which lost 6 bases and 7 bases, there was a span of 10 bases. Germline CDR1 reads DFQATT; CDR2 reads SNEGSKA (reference sequence). The CDR3 DNA is TGCAGTGCAACAGGGAAGGAGCAGTACTTC. Its translation is CSATGKEQYF.

The chain joins TRBV19 to TRBJ2-1; 9 bases are a match to TRBD1. The CDR3 is 14 amino acids. Trimming cost V 3 bases and J 15 bases; bases outside gene matches: 12. Germline V gives CDR1 LNHDA, CDR2 SQIVND (reference sequence). The CDR3 spells CASSIGTGSGHVFF. The CDR3 bases are TGTGCCAGTAGTATCGGGACAGGGTCTGGGCATGTGTTCTTC.

This chain uses TRBV28 with TRBJ1-5; TRBD1 is a possible D gene (5 bases). The CDR3 extends over 13 amino acids. Trimming shortened V by 8 bases and J by 4 bases, and 12 bases separated the two germline ends. Germline V gene sequence: CDR1 MDHEN, CDR2 SYDVKM. The CDR3 DNA sequence: TGTGCCAGCCAATTTAGGGGTAATCAGCCCCAGCATTTT. It is translated as CASQFRGNQPQHF.

This chain connects TRBV5-1 to TRBJ2-2; D possibly corresponds to TRBD2 (6 bases). CDR1 and CDR2 (germline): SGHRS, YFSETQ. Trimming pared 5 bases from V and 6 bases from J, leaving 17 bases between. The CDR3 totals 15 residues. The CDR3 DNA sequence: TGCGCCAGCAGATCCAACGGGGGTGCAGCCGGGGAGCTGTTTTTT. It translates to CASRSNGGAAGELFF.

The chain couples TRBV11-2 to TRBJ2-7, with 11 bases identical to TRBD2. CDR1 is SGHAT and CDR2 is FQNNGV in the germline V gene. The J segment lost 4 bases and the V segment lost 2 bases, leaving 7 bases of the junction unmatched. This CDR3 comprises 16 residues. CDR3 DNA sequence: TGTGCCAGCAGCTTATCGAGGGCTAGCGGGGGGTACGAGCAGTACTTC. Protein: CASSLSRASGGYEQYF.